A selection of T cell receptor beta chains follows, all from one sample in a study of graft-versus-host responses after intestinal transplantation. For these receptors, no antigen is known. The assay was immunoSEQ multiplex PCR, and TCRdb's table has in-frame clones only and misses some. The repertoire includes more than 90,000 clones, approximately 92% of them detected once, and 0.23% sits in the top ten. Sequences were derived from unstimulated CD4+ T cells sorted from spleen or lymph node cells, sampled before transplant. The receptor source for this set is a human donor who was the organ donor for an intestinal transplant. Each CDR3 is given with its conserved first and last residue. The order of the fields is clone size, J gene, CDR3 length, D gene, V gene, CDR3 DNA, CDR3 protein. D genes are given only for firm matches. Size is omitted from some rows. Given values are once, few, many or a class for expanded clones.

>-|TRBJ1-2|15|TRBD1|TRBV2
TGTGCCAGCAAGGGGGCGACAGGGTTTAACTATGGCTACACCTTC
CASKGATGFNYGYTF
>-|TRBJ2-2|13|-|TRBV11-3
TGTGCCAGCAGCTCGGGGGAAGGCGGGGAGCTGTTTTTT
CASSSGEGGELFF
>once|TRBJ2-2|13|-|TRBV2
TGTGCCAGCATCGGCGAGAAAGGCGGGGAGCTGTTTTTT
CASIGEKGGELFF
>-|TRBJ2-2|14|TRBD2|TRBV18
TGTGCCAGCTCACTAGCGGGCAACACCGGGGAGCTGTTTTTT
CASSLAGNTGELFF
>-|TRBJ2-3|9|-|TRBV11-3
TGTGCCAGCACCGATACGCAGTATTTT
CASTDTQYF
>-|TRBJ2-7|14|-|TRBV28
TGTGCCAGCAGTCAACAGGGACTCTCCTACGAGCAGTACTTC
CASSQQGLSYEQYF
>-|TRBJ2-7|13|-|TRBV7-2
TGTGCCAGCAGCTTCTTGGCAGGGGCCGAGCAGTACTTC
CASSFLAGAEQYF
>once|TRBJ2-7|17|TRBD1|TRBV6-1
TGTGCCAGCAGTGAAGCGAGGCCCCGGACAGGGGGCTACGAGCAGTACTTC
CASSEARPRTGGYEQYF
>once|TRBJ2-7|13|-|TRBV5-5
TGTGCCAGCAGCTTGGGGTTCTCCTACGAGCAGTACTTC
CASSLGFSYEQYF
>-|TRBJ2-5|13|-|TRBV10-3
TGTGCCATCAGTGCGCGGGACCAAGAGACCCAGTACTTC
CAISARDQETQYF
>-|TRBJ1-1|15|TRBD1|TRBV7-9
TGTGCCAGCAGCTTAGGGACAGGGGCGAACACTGAAGCTTTCTTT
CASSLGTGANTEAFF
>-|TRBJ1-5|15|TRBD1|TRBV6-1
TGTGCCAGCAGTGGCCTAGGACAGGGCAATCAGCCCCAGCATTTT
CASSGLGQGNQPQHF
>-|TRBJ1-3|16|-|TRBV30
TGTGCCTGGAGTGTAAAACCCCTCTCGGCTGGAAACACCATATATTTT
CAWSVKPLSAGNTIYF
>-|TRBJ1-5|14|TRBD1|TRBV6-4
TGTGCCAGCGTTACCAGGGGGGGCAATCAGCCCCAGCATTTT
CASVTRGGNQPQHF
>-|TRBJ2-5|14|-|TRBV5-6
TGTGCCAGCAGCTTCGGCTGGAACCAAGAGACCCAGTACTTC
CASSFGWNQETQYF
>-|TRBJ2-7|17|-|TRBV12-5
TGTGCTAGTGGTTTGGTAGTCCCCCAGGGGGGTTACTACGAGCAGTACTTC
CASGLVVPQGGYYEQYF
>-|TRBJ2-3|15|-|TRBV6-5
TGTGCCAGCAGTCGGGACCCAAAAGGCACAGATACGCAGTATTTT
CASSRDPKGTDTQYF
>once|TRBJ2-7|12|-|TRBV19
TGTGCCACGACTAGTGTAACCTACGAGCAGTACTTC
CATTSVTYEQYF
>-|TRBJ2-1|15|-|TRBV28
TGTGCCAGCAGTCCCCTGGACAGCTCCTACAATGAGCAGTTCTTC
CASSPLDSSYNEQFF
>-|TRBJ2-3|15|-|TRBV5-1
TGCGCCAGCAGCTTTGGAGGGGGGCGCACAGATACGCAGTATTTT
CASSFGGGRTDTQYF
>-|TRBJ1-2|14|-|TRBV11-2
TGTGCCAGCACCCCTGGGGCGACCCCCTATGGCTACACCTTC
CASTPGATPYGYTF
>once|TRBJ2-5|17|TRBD1|TRBV5-5
TGTGCCAGCAGCTTGGGATTCACAGGGGGCTTGGGAGAGACCCAGTACTTC
CASSLGFTGGLGETQYF
>-|TRBJ2-1|12|-|TRBV7-9
TGTGCCAGCAGCCTTGTGGGCAATGAGCAGTTCTTC
CASSLVGNEQFF
>-|TRBJ2-1|16|-|TRBV5-8
TGTGCCAGCAGCCCATCCGGGACATGGGTCTACAATGAGCAGTTCTTC
CASSPSGTWVYNEQFF
>-|TRBJ2-3|16|TRBD2|TRBV27
TGTGCCAGCAGCCGAGGCGCTAGCGGGAGCACAGATACGCAGTATTTT
CASSRGASGSTDTQYF
>-|TRBJ2-3|15|-|TRBV5-1
TGCGCCAGCAGTTTAGGGTCTCCGGGGAGGGATACGCAGTATTTT
CASSLGSPGRDTQYF
>once|TRBJ2-5|15|-|TRBV7-2
TGTGCCAGCACCCAGCAGCTCGCAGGCCAAGAGACCCAGTACTTC
CASTQQLAGQETQYF
>-|TRBJ1-1|16|-|TRBV28
TGTGCCAGCAGTCCGATCCCGACACAATTGAACACTGAAGCTTTCTTT
CASSPIPTQLNTEAFF
>-|TRBJ1-1|14|-|TRBV7-8
TGTGCCAGCAGCCCGCAGGGTGTTAGTCTTACAGCTTTCTTT
CASSPQGVSLTAFF
>-|TRBJ2-3|15|-|TRBV7-2
TGTGCCAGCAGCTTAGAGGGACTCTCCACAGATACGCAGTATTTT
CASSLEGLSTDTQYF
>-|TRBJ1-1|14|TRBD1|TRBV7-9
TGTGCCAGCAGCTTACAGGGGGCGAACACTGAAGCTTTCTTT
CASSLQGANTEAFF
>-|TRBJ2-7|15|TRBD2|TRBV6-5
TGTGCCAGCACCAGATTTAGCGGGAGCTCCTACGAGCAGTACTTC
CASTRFSGSSYEQYF
>-|TRBJ2-7|15|TRBD2|TRBV4-2
TGTGCCAGCAGCTACCAGACTAGCGGGAGCTACGAGCAGTACTTC
CASSYQTSGSYEQYF
>-|TRBJ1-4|14|-|TRBV4-1
TGCGCCAGCAGCCAACCAGGGGCAGATGAAAAACTGTTTTTT
CASSQPGADEKLFF
>-|TRBJ2-7|13|TRBD1|TRBV29-1
TGCAGCGCGAGTCGGGGACAGACCTACGAGCAGTACTTC
CSASRGQTYEQYF
>-|TRBJ2-7|13|-|TRBV30
TGTGCCTGCTCCGGACGAAATATTTACGAGCAGTACTTC
CACSGRNIYEQYF
>-|TRBJ2-1|14|-|TRBV7-9
TGTGCCAGCAGCGGGTCTGTCTCCCACAATGAGCAGTTCTTC
CASSGSVSHNEQFF
>-|TRBJ2-5|11|-|TRBV10-3
TGTGCCGTAGGGGTCCAAGAGACCCAGTACTTC
CAVGVQETQYF
>-|TRBJ1-5|13|-|TRBV28
TGTGCCAGCAGTTTGGACAGCAATCAGCCCCAGCATTTT
CASSLDSNQPQHF
>-|TRBJ2-1|16|TRBD2|TRBV7-9
TGTGCCAGCAGGGCGCTAGCGGGCTTTACCTACAATGAGCAGTTCTTC
CASRALAGFTYNEQFF
>few|TRBJ1-3|15|TRBD1|TRBV2
TGTGCCAGCAGCCCCGGGACAGGGGCAGGAAACACCATATATTTT
CASSPGTGAGNTIYF
>once|TRBJ2-3|16|TRBD2|TRBV15
TGTGCCACCAGCCACAGACTAGCGGCTAGCACAGATACGCAGTATTTT
CATSHRLAASTDTQYF
>-|TRBJ1-5|13|-|TRBV15
TGTGCCACCAGCAGGGGCAGCAATCAGCCCCAGCATTTT
CATSRGSNQPQHF
>-|TRBJ2-1|17|TRBD2|TRBV5-1
TGCGCCAGCAGCTCCGCGAAAACGACTAGCGGGAATACCGAGCAGTTCTTC
CASSSAKTTSGNTEQFF
>-|TRBJ1-2|14|TRBD1|TRBV6-5
TGTGCCAGCAGTTATTCGGGACAGGTCTATGGCTACACCTTC
CASSYSGQVYGYTF
>-|TRBJ1-2|15|-|TRBV6-5
TGTGCCAGCAGCGGAGGCAGGGATCAATTCTATGGCTACACCTTC
CASSGGRDQFYGYTF
>-|TRBJ1-5|15|TRBD1|TRBV6-5
TGTGCCAGCAGTCCGATCCGACAGGGTTTTCAGCCCCAGCATTTT
CASSPIRQGFQPQHF
>-|TRBJ2-7|13|TRBD2|TRBV29-1
TGCAGCGTCAGGACTAGCGGGAGCTACGAGCAGTACTTC
CSVRTSGSYEQYF
>-|TRBJ1-5|18|-|TRBV21-1
TGTGCCAGCAGCAAAAAGGCCGGGACAGGCTCAAATAATCAGCCCCAGCATTTT
CASSKKAGTGSNNQPQHF
>-|TRBJ2-1|16|-|TRBV5-1
TGCGCCAGCGGCTTGGACTTAGGGGGGATATACAATGAGCAGTTCTTC
CASGLDLGGIYNEQFF
>-|TRBJ1-1|10|-|TRBV20-1
TGCAGTGCTAGAGAAGACAGGGCTTTCTTT
CSAREDRAFF
>-|TRBJ1-3|15|-|TRBV11-2
TGTGCCAGCAGCTTAGACACAGGATCTGGAAACACCATATATTTT
CASSLDTGSGNTIYF
>-|TRBJ2-7|14|-|TRBV2
TGTGCCAGCAGGGACCTTCGACAGCACTACGAGCAGTACTTC
CASRDLRQHYEQYF
>-|TRBJ1-1|14|-|TRBV7-2
TGTGCCAGCAGCTTAGTCCCGCAGAACACTGAAGCTTTCTTT
CASSLVPQNTEAFF
>-|TRBJ2-4|13|TRBD1|TRBV6-1
TGTGCCAGCAGCAGGGGGCGCGAAAACATTCAGTACTTC
CASSRGRENIQYF
>-|TRBJ1-2|11|-|TRBV28
TGTGCCAGCAGTTTGGACTATGGCTACACCTTC
CASSLDYGYTF
>-|TRBJ1-2|14|TRBD1|TRBV29-1
TGCAGCGCTATGGGACAGATGACGCTCTATGGCTACACCTTC
CSAMGQMTLYGYTF
>-|TRBJ2-3|14|-|TRBV4-2
TGTGCCAGCAGCCAAGTGACCGGGGAGGATACGCAGTATTTT
CASSQVTGEDTQYF
>-|TRBJ1-3|15|-|TRBV28
TGTGCCAGCAGCCCTAGACGGTTCTCTGGAAACACCATATATTTT
CASSPRRFSGNTIYF